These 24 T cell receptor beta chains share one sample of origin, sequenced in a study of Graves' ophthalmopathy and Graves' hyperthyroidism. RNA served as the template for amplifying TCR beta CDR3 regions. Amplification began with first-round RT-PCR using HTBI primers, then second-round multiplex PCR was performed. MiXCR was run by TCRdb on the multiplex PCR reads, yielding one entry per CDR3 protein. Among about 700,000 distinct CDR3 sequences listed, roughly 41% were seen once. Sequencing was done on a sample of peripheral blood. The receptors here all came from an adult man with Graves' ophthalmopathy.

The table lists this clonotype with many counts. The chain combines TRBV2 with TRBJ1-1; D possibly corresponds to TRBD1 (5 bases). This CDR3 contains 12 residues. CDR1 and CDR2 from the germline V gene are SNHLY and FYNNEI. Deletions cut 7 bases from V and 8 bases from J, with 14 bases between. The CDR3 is CASTRAGGEAFF. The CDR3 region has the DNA TGTGCCAGCACCCGAGCGGGGGGAGAAGCTTTCTTT.

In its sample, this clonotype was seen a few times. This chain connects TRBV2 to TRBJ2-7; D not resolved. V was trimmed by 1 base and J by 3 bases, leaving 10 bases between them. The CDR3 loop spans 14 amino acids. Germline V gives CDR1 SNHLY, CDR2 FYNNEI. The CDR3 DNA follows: TGTGCCAGCAGTGAAGGCCTACGGAGCTACGAGCAGTACTTC. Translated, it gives CASSEGLRSYEQYF.

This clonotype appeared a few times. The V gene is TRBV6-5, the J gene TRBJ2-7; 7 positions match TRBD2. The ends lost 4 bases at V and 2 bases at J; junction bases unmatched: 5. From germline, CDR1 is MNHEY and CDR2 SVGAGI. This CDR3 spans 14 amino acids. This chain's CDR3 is CASSSRGGTYEQYF. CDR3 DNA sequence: TGTGCCAGCAGTTCACGGGGAGGGACCTACGAGCAGTACTTC.

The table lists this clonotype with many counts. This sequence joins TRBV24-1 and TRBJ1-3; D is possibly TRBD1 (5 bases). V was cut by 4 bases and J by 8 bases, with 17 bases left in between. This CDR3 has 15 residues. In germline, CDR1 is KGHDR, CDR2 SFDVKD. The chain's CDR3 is CATSDQRGGEDTIYF. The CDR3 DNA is TGTGCCACCAGTGACCAGAGGGGAGGCGAGGACACCATATATTTT.

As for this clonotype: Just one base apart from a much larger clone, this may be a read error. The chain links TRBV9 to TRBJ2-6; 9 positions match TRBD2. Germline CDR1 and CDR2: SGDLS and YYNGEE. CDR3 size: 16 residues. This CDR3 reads CAGSRSGGSGANVLTF. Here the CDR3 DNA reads TGTGCCGGCAGCCGTAGCGGGGGCTCTGGGGCCAACGTCCTGACTTTC.

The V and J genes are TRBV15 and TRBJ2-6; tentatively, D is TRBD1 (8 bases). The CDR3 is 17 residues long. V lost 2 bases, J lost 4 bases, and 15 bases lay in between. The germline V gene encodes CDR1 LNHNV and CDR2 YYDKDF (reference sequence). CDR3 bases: TGTGCCACCAGCAGAAAAACAGGGGGGGACGGGGCCAACGTCCTGACTTTC. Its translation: CATSRKTGGDGANVLTF.

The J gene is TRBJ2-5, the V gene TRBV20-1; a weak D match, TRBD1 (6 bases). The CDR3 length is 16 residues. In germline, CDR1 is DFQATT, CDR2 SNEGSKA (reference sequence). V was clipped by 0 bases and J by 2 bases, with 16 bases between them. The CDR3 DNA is TGCAGTGCTAGAGACGAAGGGACATCAAATCAAGAGACCCAGTACTTC. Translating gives CSARDEGTSNQETQYF.

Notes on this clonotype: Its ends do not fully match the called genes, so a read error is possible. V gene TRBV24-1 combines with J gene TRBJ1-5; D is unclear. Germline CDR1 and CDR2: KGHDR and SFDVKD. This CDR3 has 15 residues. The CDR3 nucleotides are TGTGCCAGCAGTTTTACCCGATATAGCAATCAGCCCCAGCATTTT. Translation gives CASSFTRYSNQPQHF.

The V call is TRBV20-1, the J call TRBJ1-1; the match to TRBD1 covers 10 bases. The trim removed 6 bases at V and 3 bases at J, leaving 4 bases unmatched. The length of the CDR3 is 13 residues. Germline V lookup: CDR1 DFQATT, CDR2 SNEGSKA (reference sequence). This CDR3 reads CSAIGQGDTEAFF. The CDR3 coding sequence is TGCAGTGCGATCGGACAGGGGGACACTGAAGCTTTCTTT.

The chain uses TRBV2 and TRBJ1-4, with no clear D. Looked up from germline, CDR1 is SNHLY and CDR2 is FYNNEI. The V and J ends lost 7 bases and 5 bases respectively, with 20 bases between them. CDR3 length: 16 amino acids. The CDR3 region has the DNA TGTGCCAGCACCAGAGGGAAGAGCTCCTACAATGAAAAACTGTTTTTT. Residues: CASTRGKSSYNEKLFF.

This CDR3 reads CSASQDEYEKLFF. The DNA for the CDR3 is TGCAGTGCTAGTCAAGATGAATATGAAAAACTGTTTTTT. The chain uses TRBV20-1 and TRBJ1-4; D remains unclear. Germline V gives CDR1 DFQATT, CDR2 SNEGSKA (reference sequence). This CDR3 has 13 amino acids. V dropped 3 bases and J dropped 6 bases, with 11 bases sitting between them.

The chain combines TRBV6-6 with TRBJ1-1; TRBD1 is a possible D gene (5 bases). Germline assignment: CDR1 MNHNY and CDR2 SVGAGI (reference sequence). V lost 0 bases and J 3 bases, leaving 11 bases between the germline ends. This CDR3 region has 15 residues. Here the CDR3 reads CASSYSSTGDTEAFF. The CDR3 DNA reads TGTGCCAGCAGTTACTCGAGTACGGGGGACACTGAAGCTTTCTTT.

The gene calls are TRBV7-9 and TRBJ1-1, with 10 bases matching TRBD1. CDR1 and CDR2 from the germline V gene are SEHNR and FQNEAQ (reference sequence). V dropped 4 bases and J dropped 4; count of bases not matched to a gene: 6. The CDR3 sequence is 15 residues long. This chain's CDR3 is CASSYRQGAFTEAFF. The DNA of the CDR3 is TGTGCCAGCAGCTACAGACAGGGGGCCTTCACTGAAGCTTTCTTT.

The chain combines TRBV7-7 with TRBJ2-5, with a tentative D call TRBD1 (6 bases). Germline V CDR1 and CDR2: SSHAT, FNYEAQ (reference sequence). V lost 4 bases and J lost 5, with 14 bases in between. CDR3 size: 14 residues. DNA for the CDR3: TGTGCCAGCAGCTCGAGGGACAAGATCGAGACCCAGTACTTC. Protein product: CASSSRDKIETQYF.

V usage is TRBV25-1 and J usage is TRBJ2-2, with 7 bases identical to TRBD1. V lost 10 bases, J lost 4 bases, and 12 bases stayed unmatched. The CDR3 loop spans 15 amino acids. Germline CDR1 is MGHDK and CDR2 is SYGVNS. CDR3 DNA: TGTGCCACCCGGCCTAACAGGGGCCTCACCGGGGAGCTGTTTTTT. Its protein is CATRPNRGLTGELFF.

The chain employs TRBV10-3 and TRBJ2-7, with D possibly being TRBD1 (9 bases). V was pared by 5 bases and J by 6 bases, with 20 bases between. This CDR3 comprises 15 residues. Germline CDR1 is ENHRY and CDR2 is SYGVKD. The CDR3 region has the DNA TGTGCCATCAGTAGGGACAGGGCGGGAGGATCCGAGCAGTACTTC. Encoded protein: CAISRDRAGGSEQYF.

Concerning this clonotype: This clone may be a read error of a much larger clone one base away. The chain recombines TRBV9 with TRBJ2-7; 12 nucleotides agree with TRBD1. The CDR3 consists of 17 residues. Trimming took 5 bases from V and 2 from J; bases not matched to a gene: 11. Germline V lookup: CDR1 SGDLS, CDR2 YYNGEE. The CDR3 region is CASSGTSRDRGPYEQYF. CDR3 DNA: TGTGCCAGCAGTGGGACGTCCCGGGACAGGGGGCCCTACGAGCAGTACTTC. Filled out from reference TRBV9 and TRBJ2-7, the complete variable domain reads DSGVTQTPKHLITATGQRVTLRCSPRSGDLSVYWYQQSLDQGLQFLIQYYNGEERAKGNILERFSAQQFPDLHSELNLSSLELGDSALYFCASSGTSRDRGPYEQYFGPGTRLTVT.

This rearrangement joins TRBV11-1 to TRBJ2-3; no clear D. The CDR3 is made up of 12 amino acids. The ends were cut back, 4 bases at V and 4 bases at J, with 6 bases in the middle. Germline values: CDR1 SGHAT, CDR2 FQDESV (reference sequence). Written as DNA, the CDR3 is TGTGCCAGCAGCTCCTTCGCAGATACGCAGTATTTT. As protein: CASSSFADTQYF.

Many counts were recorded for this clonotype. The CDR3 loop is CASSESDRAAEAFF. In DNA, the CDR3 is TGCGCCAGCAGTGAGTCGGACAGGGCGGCTGAAGCTTTCTTT. This rearrangement joins TRBV10-1 to TRBJ1-1; 8 nucleotides match TRBD1. Trimming removed 0 bases from V and 6 bases from J; junction bases left unmatched: 3. The CDR3 is 14 residues long. Looked up from germline, CDR1 is WNHNN and CDR2 is SYGVQD (reference sequence).

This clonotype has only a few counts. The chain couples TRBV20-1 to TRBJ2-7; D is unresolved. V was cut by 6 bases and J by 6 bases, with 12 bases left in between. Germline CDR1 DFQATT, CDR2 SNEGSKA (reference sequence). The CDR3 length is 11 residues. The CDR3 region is CSAAPSLEQYF. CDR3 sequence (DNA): TGCAGTGCAGCCCCCAGCCTCGAGCAGTACTTC.

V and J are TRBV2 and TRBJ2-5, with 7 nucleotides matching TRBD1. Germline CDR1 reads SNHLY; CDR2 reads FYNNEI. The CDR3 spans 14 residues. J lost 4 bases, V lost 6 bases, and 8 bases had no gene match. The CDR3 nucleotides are TGTGCCAGCAGACCATTGACAGGGCCAGAGACCCAGTACTTC. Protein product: CASRPLTGPETQYF.

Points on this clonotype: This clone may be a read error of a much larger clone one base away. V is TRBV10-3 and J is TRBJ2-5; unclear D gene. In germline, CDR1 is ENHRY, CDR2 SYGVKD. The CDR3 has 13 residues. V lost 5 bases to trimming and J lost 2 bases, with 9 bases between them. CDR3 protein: CAISSAGQETQYF. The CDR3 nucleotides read TGTGCCATCAGTAGTGCCGGTCAAGAGACCCAGTACTTC.

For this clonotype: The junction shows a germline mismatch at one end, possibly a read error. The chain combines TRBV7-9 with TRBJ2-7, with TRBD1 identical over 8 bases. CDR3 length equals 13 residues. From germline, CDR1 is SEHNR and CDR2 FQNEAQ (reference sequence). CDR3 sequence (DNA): TGTGCCAGCAGCTTCGGACAGGGCTACGAGCAGCACTTC. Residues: CASSFGQGYEQHF.

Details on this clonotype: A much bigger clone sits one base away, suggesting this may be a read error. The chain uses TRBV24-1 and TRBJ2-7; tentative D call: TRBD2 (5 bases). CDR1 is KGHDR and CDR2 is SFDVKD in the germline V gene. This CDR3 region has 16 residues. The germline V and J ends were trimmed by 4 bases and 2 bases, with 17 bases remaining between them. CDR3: CATSESTNGNTYEQYF. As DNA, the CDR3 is TGTGCCACCAGTGAATCGACTAACGGGAACACCTACGAGCAGTACTTC.